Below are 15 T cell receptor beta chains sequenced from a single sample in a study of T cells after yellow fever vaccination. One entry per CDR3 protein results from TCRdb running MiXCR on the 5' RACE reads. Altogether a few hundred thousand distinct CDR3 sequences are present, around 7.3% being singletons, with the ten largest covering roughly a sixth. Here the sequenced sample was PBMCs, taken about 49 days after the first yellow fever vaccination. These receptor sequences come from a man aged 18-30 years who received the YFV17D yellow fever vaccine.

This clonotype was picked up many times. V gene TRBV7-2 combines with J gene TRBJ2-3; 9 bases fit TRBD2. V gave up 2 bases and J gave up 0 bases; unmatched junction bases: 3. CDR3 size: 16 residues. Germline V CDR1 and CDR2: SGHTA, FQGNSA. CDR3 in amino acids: CASSLIAGGSTDTQYF. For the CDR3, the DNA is TGTGCCAGCAGCTTAATTGCGGGGGGGAGCACAGATACGCAGTATTTT.

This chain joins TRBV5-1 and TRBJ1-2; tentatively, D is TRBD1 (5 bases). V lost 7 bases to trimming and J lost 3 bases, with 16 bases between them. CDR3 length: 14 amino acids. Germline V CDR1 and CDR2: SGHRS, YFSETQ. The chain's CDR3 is CASAEAQADYGYTF. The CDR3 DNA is TGCGCCAGCGCAGAGGCACAGGCGGACTATGGCTACACCTTC.

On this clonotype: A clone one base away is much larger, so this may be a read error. DNA for the CDR3: TGTGCCAGCAGCTTAGGGGGCGGAGCTTCCCCCCCACACAGTGAGCAGTTCTTC. It codes for CASSLGGGASPPHSEQFF. The chain recombines TRBV11-1 with TRBJ2-1, with D tentatively TRBD1 (5 bases). Trimming removed 1 base from V and 9 bases from J, with 25 bases in between. This CDR3 spans 18 amino acids. Germline V lookup: CDR1 SGHAT, CDR2 FQDESV (reference sequence).

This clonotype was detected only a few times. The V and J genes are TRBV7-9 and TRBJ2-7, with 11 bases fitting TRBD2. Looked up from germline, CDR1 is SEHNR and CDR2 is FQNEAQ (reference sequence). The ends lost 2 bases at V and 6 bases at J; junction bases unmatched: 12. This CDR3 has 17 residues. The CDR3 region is CASSLLPTSGGIAEQYF. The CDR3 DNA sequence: TGTGCCAGCAGCTTACTCCCCACTAGCGGGGGCATCGCCGAGCAGTACTTC.

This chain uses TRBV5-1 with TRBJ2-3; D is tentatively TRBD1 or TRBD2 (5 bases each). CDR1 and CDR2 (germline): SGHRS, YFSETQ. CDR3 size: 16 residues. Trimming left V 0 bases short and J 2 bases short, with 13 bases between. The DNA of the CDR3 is TGCGCCAGCAGCTTGGATTTCCGGGACCCCACAGATACGCAGTATTTT. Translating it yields CASSLDFRDPTDTQYF.

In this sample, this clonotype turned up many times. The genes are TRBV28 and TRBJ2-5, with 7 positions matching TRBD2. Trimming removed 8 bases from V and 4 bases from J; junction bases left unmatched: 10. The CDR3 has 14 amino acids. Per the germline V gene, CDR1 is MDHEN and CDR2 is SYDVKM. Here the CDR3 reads CASSSTGRGETQYF. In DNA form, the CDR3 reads TGTGCCAGCTCTTCTACGGGGAGGGGAGAGACCCAGTACTTC.

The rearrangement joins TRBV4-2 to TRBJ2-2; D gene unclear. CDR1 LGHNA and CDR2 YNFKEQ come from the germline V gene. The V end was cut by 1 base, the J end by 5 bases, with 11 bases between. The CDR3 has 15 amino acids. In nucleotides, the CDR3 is TGTGCCAGCAGCCAAGCTCAAACCGTTACCGGGGAGCTGTTTTTT. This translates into CASSQAQTVTGELFF.

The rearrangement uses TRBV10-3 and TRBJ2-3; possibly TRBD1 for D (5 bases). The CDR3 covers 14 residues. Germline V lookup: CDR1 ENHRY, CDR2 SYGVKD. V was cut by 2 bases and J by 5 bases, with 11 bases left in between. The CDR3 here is CAISERQGRDTQYF. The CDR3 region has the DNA TGTGCCATCAGTGAGAGGCAGGGAAGAGATACGCAGTATTTT.

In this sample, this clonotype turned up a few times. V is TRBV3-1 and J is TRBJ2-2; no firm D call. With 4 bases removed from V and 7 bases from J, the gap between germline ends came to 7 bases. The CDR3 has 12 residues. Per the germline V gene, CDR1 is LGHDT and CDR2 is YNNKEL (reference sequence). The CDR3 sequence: CASSPNGGELFF. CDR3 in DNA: TGTGCCAGCAGCCCGAACGGCGGGGAGCTGTTTTTT.

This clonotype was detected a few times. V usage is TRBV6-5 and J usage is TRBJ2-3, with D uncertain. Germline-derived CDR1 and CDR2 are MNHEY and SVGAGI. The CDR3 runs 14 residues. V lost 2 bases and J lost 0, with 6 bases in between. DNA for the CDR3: TGTGCCAGCAGTTACCAGGCGAGCACAGATACGCAGTATTTT. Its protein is CASSYQASTDTQYF.

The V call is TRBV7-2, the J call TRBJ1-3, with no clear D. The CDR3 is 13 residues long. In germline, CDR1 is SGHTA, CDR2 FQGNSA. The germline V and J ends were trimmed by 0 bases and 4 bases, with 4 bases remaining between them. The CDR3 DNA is TGTGCCAGCAGCTTAGCGCACGGAAACACCATATATTTT. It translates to CASSLAHGNTIYF.

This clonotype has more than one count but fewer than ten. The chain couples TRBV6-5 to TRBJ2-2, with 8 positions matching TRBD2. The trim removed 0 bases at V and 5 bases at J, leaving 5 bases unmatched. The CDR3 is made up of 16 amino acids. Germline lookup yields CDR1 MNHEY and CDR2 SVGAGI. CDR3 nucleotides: TGTGCCAGCAGTTACTCTGCGGGGGGAATAACCGGGGAGCTGTTTTTT. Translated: CASSYSAGGITGELFF.

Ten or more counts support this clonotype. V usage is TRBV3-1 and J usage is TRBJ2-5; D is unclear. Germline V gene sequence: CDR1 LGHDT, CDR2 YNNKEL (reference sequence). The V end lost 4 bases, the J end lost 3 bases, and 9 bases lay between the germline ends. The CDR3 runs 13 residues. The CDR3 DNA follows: TGTGCCAGCAGCCCCGGATTTGAAGAGACCCAGTACTTC. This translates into CASSPGFEETQYF.

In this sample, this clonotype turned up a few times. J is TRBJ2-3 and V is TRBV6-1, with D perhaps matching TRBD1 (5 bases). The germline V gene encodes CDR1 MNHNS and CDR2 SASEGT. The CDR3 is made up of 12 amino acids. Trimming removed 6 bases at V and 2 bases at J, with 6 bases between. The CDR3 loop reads CASSGHTDTQYF. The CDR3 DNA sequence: TGTGCCAGCAGCGGACACACAGATACGCAGTATTTT.

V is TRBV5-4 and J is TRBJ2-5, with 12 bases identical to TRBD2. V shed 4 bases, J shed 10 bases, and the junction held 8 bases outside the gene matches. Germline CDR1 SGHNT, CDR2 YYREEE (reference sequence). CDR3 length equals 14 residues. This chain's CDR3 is CASSHGLAGWGQYF. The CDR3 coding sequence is TGTGCCAGCAGCCACGGACTAGCGGGGTGGGGCCAGTACTTC.